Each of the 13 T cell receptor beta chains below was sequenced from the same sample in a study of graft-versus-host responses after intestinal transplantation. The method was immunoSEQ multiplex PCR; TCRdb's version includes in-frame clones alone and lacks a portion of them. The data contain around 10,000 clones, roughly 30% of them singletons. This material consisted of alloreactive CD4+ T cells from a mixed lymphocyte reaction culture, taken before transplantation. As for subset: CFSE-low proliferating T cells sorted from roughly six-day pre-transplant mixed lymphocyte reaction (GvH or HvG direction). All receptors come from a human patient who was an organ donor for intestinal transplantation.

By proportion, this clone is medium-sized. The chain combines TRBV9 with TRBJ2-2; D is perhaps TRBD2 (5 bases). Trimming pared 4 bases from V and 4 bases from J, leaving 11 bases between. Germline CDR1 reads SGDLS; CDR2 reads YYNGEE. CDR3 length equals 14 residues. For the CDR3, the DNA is TGTGCCAGCAGCTTTACCGGGGTCACCGGGGAGCTGTTTTTT. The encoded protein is CASSFTGVTGELFF.

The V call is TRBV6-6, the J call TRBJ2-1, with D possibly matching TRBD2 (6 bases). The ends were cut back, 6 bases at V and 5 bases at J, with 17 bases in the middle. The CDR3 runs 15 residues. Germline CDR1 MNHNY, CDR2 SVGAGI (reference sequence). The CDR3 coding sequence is TGTGCCAGCAGCCCCCGGGACTGGCCAAACAATGAGCAGTTCTTC. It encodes CASSPRDWPNNEQFF.

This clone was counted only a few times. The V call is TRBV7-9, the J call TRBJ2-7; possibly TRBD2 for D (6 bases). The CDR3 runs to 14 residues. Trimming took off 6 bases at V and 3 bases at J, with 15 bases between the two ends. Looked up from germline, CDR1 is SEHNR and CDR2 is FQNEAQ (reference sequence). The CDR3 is CASSLQRGYYEQYF. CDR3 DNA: TGTGCCAGCAGTTTACAACGGGGGTACTACGAGCAGTACTTC.

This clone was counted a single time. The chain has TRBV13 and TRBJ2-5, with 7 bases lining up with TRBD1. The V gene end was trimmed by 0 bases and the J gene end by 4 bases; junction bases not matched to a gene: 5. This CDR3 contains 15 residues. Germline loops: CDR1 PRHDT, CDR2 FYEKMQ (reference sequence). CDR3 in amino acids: CASSLGTGRLETQYF. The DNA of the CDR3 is TGTGCCAGCAGCTTAGGGACAGGGAGATTAGAGACCCAGTACTTC.

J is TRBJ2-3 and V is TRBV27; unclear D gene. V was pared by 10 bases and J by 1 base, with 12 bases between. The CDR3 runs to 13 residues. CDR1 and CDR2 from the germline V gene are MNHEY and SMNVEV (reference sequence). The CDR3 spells CATCQARTDTQYF. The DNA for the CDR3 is TGTGCCACCTGCCAAGCCCGCACAGATACGCAGTATTTT.

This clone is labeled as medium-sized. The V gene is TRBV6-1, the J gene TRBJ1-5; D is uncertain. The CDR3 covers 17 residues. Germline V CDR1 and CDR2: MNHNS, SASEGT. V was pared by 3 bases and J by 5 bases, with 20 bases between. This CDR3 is CASSDIGRSGGDQPQHF. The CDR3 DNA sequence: TGTGCCAGCAGTGACATAGGCAGGTCGGGAGGAGATCAGCCCCAGCATTTT.

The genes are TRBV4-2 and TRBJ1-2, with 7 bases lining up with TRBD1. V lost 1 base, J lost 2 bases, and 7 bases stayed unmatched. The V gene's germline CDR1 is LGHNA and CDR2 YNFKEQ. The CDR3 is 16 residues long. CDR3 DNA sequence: TGTGCCAGCAGCCAAGCTACAGGGGTTAGCAACTATGGCTACACCTTC. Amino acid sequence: CASSQATGVSNYGYTF.

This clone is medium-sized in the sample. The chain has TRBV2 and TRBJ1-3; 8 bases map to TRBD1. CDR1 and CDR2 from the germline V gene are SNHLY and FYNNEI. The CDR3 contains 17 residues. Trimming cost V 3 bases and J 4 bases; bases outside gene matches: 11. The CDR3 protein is CASSDPTSGGVGNTIYF. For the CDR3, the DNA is TGTGCCAGCAGTGACCCCACCTCAGGGGGCGTGGGAAACACCATATATTTT.

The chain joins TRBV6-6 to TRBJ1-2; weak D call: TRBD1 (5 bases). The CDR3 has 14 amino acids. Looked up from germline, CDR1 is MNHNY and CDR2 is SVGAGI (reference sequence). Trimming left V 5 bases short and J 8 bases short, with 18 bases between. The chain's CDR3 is CASSPQGADVGYTF. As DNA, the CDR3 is TGTGCCAGCAGTCCCCAGGGCGCGGATGTCGGCTACACCTTC.

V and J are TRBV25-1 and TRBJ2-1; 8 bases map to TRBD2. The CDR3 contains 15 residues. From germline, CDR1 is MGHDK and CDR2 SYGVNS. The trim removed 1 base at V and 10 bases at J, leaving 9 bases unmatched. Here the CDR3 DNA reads TGTGCCAGCAGTGAATTAATCCGGGGGGGGCCGGAGCAGTTCTTC. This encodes CASSELIRGGPEQFF. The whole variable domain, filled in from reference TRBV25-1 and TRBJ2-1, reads EADIYQTPRYLVIGTGKKITLECSQTMGHDKMYWYQQDPGMELHLIHYSYGVNSTEKGDLSSESTVSRIRTEHFPLTLESARPSHTSQYLCASSELIRGGPEQFFGPGTRLTVL.

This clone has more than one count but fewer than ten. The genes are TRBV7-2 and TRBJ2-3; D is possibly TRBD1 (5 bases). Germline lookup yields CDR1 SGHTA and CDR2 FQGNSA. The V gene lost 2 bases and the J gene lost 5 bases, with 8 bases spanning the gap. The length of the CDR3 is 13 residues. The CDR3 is CASSLIQGDTQYF. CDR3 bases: TGTGCCAGCAGCTTAATCCAGGGAGATACGCAGTATTTT.

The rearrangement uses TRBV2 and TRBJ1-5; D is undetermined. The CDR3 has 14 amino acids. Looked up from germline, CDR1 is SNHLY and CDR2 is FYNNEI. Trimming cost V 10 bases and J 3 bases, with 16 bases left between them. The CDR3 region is CATSRAQPNQPQHF. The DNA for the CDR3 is TGTGCCACCTCCCGTGCACAGCCCAATCAGCCCCAGCATTTT.

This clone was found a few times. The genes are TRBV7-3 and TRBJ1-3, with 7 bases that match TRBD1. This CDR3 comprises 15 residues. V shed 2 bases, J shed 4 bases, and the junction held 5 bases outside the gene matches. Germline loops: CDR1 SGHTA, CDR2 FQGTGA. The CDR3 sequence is CASSLGHRGGNTIYF. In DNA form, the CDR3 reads TGTGCCAGCAGCTTAGGGCACAGGGGCGGAAACACCATATATTTT.